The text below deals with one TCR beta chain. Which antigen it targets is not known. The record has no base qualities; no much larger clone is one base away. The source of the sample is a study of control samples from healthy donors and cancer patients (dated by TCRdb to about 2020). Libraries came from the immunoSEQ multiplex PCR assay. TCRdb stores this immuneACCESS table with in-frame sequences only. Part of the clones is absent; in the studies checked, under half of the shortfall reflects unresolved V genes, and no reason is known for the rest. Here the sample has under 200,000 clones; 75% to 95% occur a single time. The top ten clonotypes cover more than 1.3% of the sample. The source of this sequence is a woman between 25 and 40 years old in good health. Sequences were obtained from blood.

The CDR3 protein: CASSVGGLTTEAFF. The bases read TGTGCCAGCAGCGTAGGAGGCCTGACCACTGAAGCTTTCTTT. This chain joins TRBV9 to TRBJ1-1; no D gene call is confident. The CDR3 sequence holds 14 residues, the cysteine and phenylalanine included. Only the CDR3 DNA is retained, 42 bases long and in frame from the first base. Between the V and J ends, shortened by 0 bases and 4 bases respectively, the junction contains 10 bases. The germline V gene supplies CDR1 SGDLS and CDR2 YYNGEE.